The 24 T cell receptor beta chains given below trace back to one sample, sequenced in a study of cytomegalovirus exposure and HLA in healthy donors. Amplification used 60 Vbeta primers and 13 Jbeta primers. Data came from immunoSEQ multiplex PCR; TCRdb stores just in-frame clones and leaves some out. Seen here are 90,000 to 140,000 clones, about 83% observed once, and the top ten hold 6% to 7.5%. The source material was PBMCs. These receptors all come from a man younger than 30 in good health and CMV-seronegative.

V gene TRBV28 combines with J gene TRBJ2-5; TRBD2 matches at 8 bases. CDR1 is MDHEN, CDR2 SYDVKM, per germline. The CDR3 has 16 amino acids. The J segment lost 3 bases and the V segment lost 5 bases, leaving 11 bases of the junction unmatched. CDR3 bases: TGTGCCAGCAGTATTTCCTCTACTAGCGGTGAAGAGACCCAGTACTTC. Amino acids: CASSISSTSGEETQYF.

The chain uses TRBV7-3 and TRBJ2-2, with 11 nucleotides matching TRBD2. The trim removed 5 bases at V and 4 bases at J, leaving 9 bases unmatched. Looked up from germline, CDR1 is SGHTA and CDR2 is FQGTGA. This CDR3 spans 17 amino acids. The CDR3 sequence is CASSPTGTSGFTGELFF. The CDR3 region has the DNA TGTGCCAGCAGCCCTACCGGGACTAGCGGCTTCACCGGGGAGCTGTTTTTT.

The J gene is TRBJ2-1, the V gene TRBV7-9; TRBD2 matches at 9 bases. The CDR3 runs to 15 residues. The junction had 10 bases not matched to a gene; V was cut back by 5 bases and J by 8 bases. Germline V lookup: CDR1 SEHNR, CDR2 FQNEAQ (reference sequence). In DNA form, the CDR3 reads TGTGCCAGCAGCCTTGAGGCTAGCGGGATCTATGAGCAGTTCTTC. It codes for CASSLEASGIYEQFF.

CDR3 protein: CASSTPTGGNTEAFF. The CDR3 nucleotides read TGTGCCAGTAGTACGCCTACAGGGGGGAACACTGAAGCTTTCTTT. The V and J genes are TRBV19 and TRBJ1-1, with 8 bases that match TRBD1. The CDR3 runs 15 residues. Germline CDR1 and CDR2: LNHDA and SQIVND (reference sequence). V dropped 4 bases and J dropped 1; count of bases not matched to a gene: 5.

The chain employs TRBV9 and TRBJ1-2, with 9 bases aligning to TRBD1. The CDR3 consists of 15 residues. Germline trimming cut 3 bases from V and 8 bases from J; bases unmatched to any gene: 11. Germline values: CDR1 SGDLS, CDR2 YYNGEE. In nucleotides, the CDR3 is TGTGCCAGCAGCGGCCGGGGACAGGGTTATGTCGGCTACACCTTC. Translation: CASSGRGQGYVGYTF. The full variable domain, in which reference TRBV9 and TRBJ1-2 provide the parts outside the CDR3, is DSGVTQTPKHLITATGQRVTLRCSPRSGDLSVYWYQQSLDQGLQFLIQYYNGEERAKGNILERFSAQQFPDLHSELNLSSLELGDSALYFCASSGRGQGYVGYTFGSGTRLTVV.

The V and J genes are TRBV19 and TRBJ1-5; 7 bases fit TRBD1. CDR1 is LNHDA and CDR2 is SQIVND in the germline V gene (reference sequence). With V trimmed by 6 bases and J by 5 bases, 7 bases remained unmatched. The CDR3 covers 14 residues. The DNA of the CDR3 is TGTGCCAGTAGCTTCGGACAGGTTCATCAGCCCCAGCATTTT. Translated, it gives CASSFGQVHQPQHF.

The CDR3 nucleotides are TGTGCCAGCAGCCCCCGAGTGGCCCGGGGGGGCTACGAGCAGTACTTC. This translates into CASSPRVARGGYEQYF. The chain has TRBV7-2 and TRBJ2-7; the match to TRBD2 covers 8 bases. The CDR3 extends over 16 amino acids. Germline CDR1 SGHTA, CDR2 FQGNSA. The V segment lost 5 bases and the J segment 3 bases; nucleotides outside the gene matches: 12.

The CDR3 region is CASSLTGTNTEAFF. The CDR3 coding sequence is TGTGCCAGCAGCCTGACAGGGACGAACACTGAAGCTTTCTTT. The chain uses TRBV14 and TRBJ1-1; TRBD1 matches 7 bases. CDR3 length: 14 amino acids. Germline lookup yields CDR1 SGHDN and CDR2 FVKESK. With V trimmed by 4 bases and J by 1 base, 3 bases remained unmatched.

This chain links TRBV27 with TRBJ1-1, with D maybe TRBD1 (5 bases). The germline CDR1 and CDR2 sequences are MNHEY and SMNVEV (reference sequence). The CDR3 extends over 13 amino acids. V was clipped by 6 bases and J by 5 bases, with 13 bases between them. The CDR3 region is CASSVSQGTEAFF. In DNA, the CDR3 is TGTGCCAGCAGCGTATCGCAGGGAACTGAAGCTTTCTTT.

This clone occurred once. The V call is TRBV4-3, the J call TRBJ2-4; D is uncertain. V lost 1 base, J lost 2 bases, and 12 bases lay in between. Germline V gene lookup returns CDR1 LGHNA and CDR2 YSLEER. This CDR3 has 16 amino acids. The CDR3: CASSQARSGPKNIQYF. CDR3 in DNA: TGCGCCAGCAGCCAAGCAAGGTCAGGTCCCAAAAACATTCAGTACTTC.

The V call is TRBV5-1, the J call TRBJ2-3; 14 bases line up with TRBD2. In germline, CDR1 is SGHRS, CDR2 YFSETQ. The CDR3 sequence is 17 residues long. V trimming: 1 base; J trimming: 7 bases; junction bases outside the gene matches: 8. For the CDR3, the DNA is TGCGCCAGCAGCTTGTTGTCGGGACTAGCGGGGGCCAATACGCAGTATTTT. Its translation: CASSLLSGLAGANTQYF.

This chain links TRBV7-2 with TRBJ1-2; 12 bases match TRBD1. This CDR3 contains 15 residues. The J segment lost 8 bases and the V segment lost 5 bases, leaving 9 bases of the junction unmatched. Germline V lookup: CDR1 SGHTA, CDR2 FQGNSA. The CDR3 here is CASSPPGQGAGGYTF. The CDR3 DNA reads TGTGCCAGCAGCCCTCCGGGACAGGGGGCGGGCGGCTACACCTTC.

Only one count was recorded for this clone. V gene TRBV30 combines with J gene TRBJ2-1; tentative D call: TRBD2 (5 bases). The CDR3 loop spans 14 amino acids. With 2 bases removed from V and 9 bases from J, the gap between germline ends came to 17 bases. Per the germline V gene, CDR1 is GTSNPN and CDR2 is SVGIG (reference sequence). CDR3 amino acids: CAWSSRLAAGEQFF. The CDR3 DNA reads TGTGCCTGGAGTTCCCGACTTGCCGCGGGTGAGCAGTTCTTC.

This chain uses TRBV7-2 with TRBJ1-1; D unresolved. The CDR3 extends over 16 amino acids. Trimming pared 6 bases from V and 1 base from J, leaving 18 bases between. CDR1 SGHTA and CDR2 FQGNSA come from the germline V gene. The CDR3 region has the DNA TGTGCCAGCAGACCTGCTGGCGGGGTCGGGAACACTGAAGCTTTCTTT. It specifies CASRPAGGVGNTEAFF.

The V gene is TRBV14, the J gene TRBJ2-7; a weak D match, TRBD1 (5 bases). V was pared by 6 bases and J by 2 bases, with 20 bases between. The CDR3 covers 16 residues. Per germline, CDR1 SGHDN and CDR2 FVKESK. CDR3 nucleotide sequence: TGTGCCAGCAGTCAGGGCCCTCCCAAGTATACCTACGAGCAGTACTTC. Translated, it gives CASSQGPPKYTYEQYF. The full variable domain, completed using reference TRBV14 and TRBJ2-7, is EAGVTQFPSHSVIEKGQTVTLRCDPISGHDNLYWYRRVMGKEIKFLLHFVKESKQDESGMPNNRFLAERTGGTYSTLKVQPAELEDSGVYFCASSQGPPKYTYEQYFGPGTRLTVT.

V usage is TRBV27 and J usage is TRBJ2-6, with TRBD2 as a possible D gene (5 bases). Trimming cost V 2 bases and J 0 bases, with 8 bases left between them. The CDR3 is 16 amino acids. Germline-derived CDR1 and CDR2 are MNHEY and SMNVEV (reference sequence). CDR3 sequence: CASSLGSVSGANVLTF. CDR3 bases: TGTGCCAGCAGTTTAGGGAGCGTCTCTGGGGCCAACGTCCTGACTTTC.

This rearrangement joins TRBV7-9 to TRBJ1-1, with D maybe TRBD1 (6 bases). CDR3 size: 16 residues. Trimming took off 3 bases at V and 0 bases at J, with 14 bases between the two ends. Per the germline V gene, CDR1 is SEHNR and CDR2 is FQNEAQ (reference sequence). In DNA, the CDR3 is TGTGCCAGCAGCTTCGTCACAGGGAAATTGAACACTGAAGCTTTCTTT. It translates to CASSFVTGKLNTEAFF. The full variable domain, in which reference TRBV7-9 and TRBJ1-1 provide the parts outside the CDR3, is DTGVSQNPRHKITKRGQNVTFRCDPISEHNRLYWYRQTLGQGPEFLTYFQNEAQLEKSRLLSDRFSAERPKGSFSTLEIQRTEQGDSAMYLCASSFVTGKLNTEAFFGQGTRLTVV.

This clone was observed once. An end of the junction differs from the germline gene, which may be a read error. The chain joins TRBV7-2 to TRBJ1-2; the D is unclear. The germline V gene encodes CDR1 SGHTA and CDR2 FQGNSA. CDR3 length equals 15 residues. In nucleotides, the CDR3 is TGCGCCAGCAGCTCAGGACGGGAAGGGTACTATGGCTACACCTTC. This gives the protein CASSSGREGYYGYTF.

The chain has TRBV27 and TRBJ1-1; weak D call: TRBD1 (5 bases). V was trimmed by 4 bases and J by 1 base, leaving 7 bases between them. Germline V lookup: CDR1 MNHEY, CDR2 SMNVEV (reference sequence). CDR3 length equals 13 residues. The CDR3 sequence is CASSSGWNTEAFF. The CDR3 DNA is TGTGCCAGCAGTTCAGGGTGGAACACTGAAGCTTTCTTT.

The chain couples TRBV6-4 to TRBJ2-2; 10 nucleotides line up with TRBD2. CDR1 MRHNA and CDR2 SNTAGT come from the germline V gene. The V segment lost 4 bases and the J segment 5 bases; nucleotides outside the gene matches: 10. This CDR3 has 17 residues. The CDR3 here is CASSVLLAGVHTGELFF. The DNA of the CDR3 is TGTGCCAGCAGTGTCCTGCTAGCGGGAGTTCATACCGGGGAGCTGTTTTTT.

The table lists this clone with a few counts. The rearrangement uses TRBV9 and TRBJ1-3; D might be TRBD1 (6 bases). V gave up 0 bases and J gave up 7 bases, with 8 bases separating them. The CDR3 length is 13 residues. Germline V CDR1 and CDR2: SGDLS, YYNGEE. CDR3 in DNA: TGTGCCAGCAGCGTAGAGGGGGTTAACACCATATATTTT. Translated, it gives CASSVEGVNTIYF.

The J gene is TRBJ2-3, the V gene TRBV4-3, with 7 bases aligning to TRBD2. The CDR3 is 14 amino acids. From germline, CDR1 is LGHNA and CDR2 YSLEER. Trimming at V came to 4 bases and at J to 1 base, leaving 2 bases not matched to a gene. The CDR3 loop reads CASSPGGGTDTQYF. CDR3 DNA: TGCGCCAGCAGCCCTGGGGGGGGCACAGATACGCAGTATTTT.

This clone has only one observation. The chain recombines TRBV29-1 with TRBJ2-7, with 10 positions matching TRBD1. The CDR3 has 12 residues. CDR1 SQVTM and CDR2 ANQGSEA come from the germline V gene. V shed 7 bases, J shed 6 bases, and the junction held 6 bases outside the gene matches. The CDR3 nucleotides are TGCAGCGCGAGTGGGACAGGGGCCGAGCAGTACTTC. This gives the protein CSASGTGAEQYF.

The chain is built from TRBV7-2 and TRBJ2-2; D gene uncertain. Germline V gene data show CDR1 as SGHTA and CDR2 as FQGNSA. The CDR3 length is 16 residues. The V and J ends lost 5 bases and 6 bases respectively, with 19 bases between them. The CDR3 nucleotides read TGTGCCAGCAGCATAACGATCTACGCGATCGCCGGGGAGCTGTTTTTT. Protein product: CASSITIYAIAGELFF.